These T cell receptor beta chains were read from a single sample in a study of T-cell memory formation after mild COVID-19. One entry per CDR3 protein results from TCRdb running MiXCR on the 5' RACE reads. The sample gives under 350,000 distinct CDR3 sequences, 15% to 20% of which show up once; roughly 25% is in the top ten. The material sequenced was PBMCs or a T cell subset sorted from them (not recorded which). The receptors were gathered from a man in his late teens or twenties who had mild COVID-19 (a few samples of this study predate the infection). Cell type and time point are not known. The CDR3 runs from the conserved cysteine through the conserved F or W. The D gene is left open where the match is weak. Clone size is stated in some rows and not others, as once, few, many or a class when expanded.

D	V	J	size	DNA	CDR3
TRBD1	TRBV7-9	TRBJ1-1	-	TGTGCCAGCAGCTTAGAGTCGGGAGGACAGGGGACGGGCGGAGCTTTCTTT	CASSLESGGQGTGGAFF
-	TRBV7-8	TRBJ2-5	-	TGTGCCAGCAGCTTACGGGGCAGGGGCCAAGAGACCCAGTACTTC	CASSLRGRGQETQYF
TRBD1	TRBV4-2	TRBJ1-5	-	TGTGCCAGCAGCCAGGTGGACAGGGCCAATCAGCCCCAGCATTTT	CASSQVDRANQPQHF
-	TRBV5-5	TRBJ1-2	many	TGTGCCAGCAGCTTCCAGGGTAACTATGGCTACACCTTC	CASSFQGNYGYTF
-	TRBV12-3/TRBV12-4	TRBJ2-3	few	TGTGCCAGCAGCCTGGGGGACAAGGGGACAGATACGCAGTATTTT	CASSLGDKGTDTQYF
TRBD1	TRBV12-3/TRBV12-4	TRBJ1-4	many	TGTGCCAGCAGTTTGGTTTGGGGACAGGGGGATGAAAAACTGTTTTTT	CASSLVWGQGDEKLFF
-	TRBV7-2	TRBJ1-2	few	TGTGCCAGCAGCTATGACCCAGGGCCACGCTATGGCTACACCTTC	CASSYDPGPRYGYTF
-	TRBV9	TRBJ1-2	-	TGTGCCAGCAGCGTAGCTTATGAGGGGAGCTATGGCTACACCTTC	CASSVAYEGSYGYTF
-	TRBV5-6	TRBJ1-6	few	TGTGCCAGCAGCCCCAACTATAATTCACCCCTCCACTTT	CASSPNYNSPLHF
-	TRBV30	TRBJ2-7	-	TGTGCCTGGAGTGGCAGACAGCAGCAGTACTTC	CAWSGRQQQYF
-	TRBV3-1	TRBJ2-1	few	TGTGCCAGCAGATCCGGCAGGGTCCTCATGGGTGAGCAGTTCTTC	CASRSGRVLMGEQFF
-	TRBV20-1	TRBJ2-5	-	TGCAGTGCTAGTCATTTGGGTGGGGAGACCCAGTACTTC	CSASHLGGETQYF
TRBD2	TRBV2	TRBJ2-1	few	TGTGCCAGCATAGCGGGGGTTTACAATGAGCAGTTCTTC	CASIAGVYNEQFF
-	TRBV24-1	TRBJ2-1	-	TGTGCCACCAGTGATTTGAACGGCAATGAGCAGTTCTTC	CATSDLNGNEQFF
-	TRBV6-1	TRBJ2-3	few	TGTGCCAGCAGCCCCCGGAAAGATACGCAGTATTTT	CASSPRKDTQYF
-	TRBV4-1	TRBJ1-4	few	TGCGCCAGCAGCCAAGCCAGGTCAACTAATGAAAAACTGTTTTTT	CASSQARSTNEKLFF
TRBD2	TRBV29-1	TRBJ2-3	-	TGCAGCGGTTCCTGGGGGGGAGATACGCAGTATTTT	CSGSWGGDTQYF
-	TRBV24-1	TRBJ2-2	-	TGTGCCACCAGTGCGGCCGGGGAGCTGTTTTTT	CATSAAGELFF